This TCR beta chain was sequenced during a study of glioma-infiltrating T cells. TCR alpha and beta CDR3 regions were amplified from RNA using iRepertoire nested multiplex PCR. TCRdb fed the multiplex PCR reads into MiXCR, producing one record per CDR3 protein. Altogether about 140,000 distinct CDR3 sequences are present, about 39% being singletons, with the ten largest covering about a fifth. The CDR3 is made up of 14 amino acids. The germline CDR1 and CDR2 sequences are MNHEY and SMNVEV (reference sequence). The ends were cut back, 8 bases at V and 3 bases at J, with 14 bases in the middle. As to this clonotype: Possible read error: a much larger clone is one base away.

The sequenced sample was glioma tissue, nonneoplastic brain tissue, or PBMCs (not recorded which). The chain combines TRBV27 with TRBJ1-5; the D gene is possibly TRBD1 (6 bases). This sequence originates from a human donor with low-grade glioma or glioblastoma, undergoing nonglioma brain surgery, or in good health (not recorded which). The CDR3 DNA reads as TGTGCCAGCCGAGGGACAAGAAACAATCAGCCCCAGCATTTT. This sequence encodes CASRGTRNNQPQHF.